This entry lists 17 T cell receptor beta chains sequenced from one sample in a study of T cell clonotyping in hematopoietic cell transplantation. The time point is: recipient sample about 28 days before transplant, after cytoreduction. Sequencing was performed with immunoSEQ multiplex PCR; in TCRdb, only in-frame clones are kept and a portion is missing. In the table there are about 38,000 clones, 85% to 95% of which are singletons. The starting material was peripheral blood mononuclear cells, obtained before stem cell transplant. The origin of the receptors is a man aged 40-49 years with chronic myeloid leukemia. Some clones in this sample may be carry-over from other donors' samples.

The chain is built from TRBV6-6 and TRBJ2-7; D may be TRBD1 (6 bases). This CDR3 is 15 amino acids long. Germline lookup yields CDR1 MNHNY and CDR2 SVGAGI (reference sequence). Trimming removed 4 bases from V and 3 bases from J, with 16 bases in between. The CDR3 DNA follows: TGTGCCAGCAGTTCCCCTCGGGACATCTTCTACGAGCAGTACTTC. Its translation is CASSSPRDIFYEQYF.

The rearrangement links TRBV7-6 to TRBJ2-5, with 9 bases matching TRBD2. The germline gives CDR1 SGHVS, CDR2 FNYEAQ. V lost 0 bases to trimming and J lost 5 bases; unmatched junction nucleotides: 13. The length of the CDR3 is 18 residues. The CDR3 DNA reads as TGTGCCAGCAGCTTAGCGACTACTACCCTAGCGGGGTGGGAGACCCAGTACTTC. It translates to CASSLATTTLAGWETQYF.

This sequence joins TRBV4-2 and TRBJ1-2; 7 bases line up with TRBD1. The germline gives CDR1 LGHNA, CDR2 YNFKEQ. This CDR3 is built from 16 residues. After removal of 0 bases from V and 3 bases from J, the junction contained 7 bases not matched to a gene. DNA of the CDR3: TGTGCCAGCAGCCAAGATATAGGGGGCGAGGACTATGGCTACACCTTC. This gives the protein CASSQDIGGEDYGYTF.

This chain joins TRBV5-6 and TRBJ1-4; TRBD1 agrees at 8 bases. J gave up 7 bases and V 5 bases, and 10 bases lay outside the gene matches. Germline values: CDR1 SGHDT, CDR2 YYEEEE. This CDR3 comprises 15 residues. CDR3 protein: CASSARGQGSEKLFF. The CDR3 nucleotides are TGTGCCAGCAGTGCCAGGGGGCAGGGCTCTGAAAAACTGTTTTTT.

The chain uses TRBV4-1 and TRBJ1-4; D uncertain. V was pared by 4 bases and J by 0 bases, with 9 bases between. Looked up from germline, CDR1 is MGHRA and CDR2 is YSYEKL. CDR3 size: 15 residues. CDR3 sequence reads: CASSPLAATNEKLFF. In nucleotides, the CDR3 is TGCGCCAGCAGCCCCTTGGCGGCAACTAATGAAAAACTGTTTTTT.

J is TRBJ1-2 and V is TRBV7-9; D uncertain. V was cut by 2 bases and J by 8 bases, with 21 bases left in between. The CDR3 totals 16 residues. Looked up from germline, CDR1 is SEHNR and CDR2 is FQNEAQ (reference sequence). The CDR3 spells CASSLPLTVDSNGYTF. The CDR3 bases are TGTGCCAGCAGCTTACCCTTGACGGTCGACTCGAACGGCTACACCTTC.

The rearrangement uses TRBV29-1 and TRBJ1-1; a possible D gene is TRBD1 (6 bases). Germline CDR1 SQVTM, CDR2 ANQGSEA. The CDR3 has 13 amino acids. V lost 6 bases, J lost 4 bases, and 15 bases lay in between. For the CDR3, the DNA is TGCAGCGTGGGCAGGGGAGGGAGCACTGAAGCTTTCTTT. This gives the protein CSVGRGGSTEAFF.

V and J are TRBV19 and TRBJ1-1; D possibly corresponds to TRBD1 (5 bases). The V end lost 7 bases, the J end lost 2 bases, and 14 bases lay between the germline ends. CDR1 is LNHDA, CDR2 SQIVND, per germline (reference sequence). This CDR3 region has 14 residues. The DNA for the CDR3 is TGTGCCAGTAATATCGAGGGGACTAACACTGAAGCTTTCTTT. It encodes CASNIEGTNTEAFF.

The chain recombines TRBV30 with TRBJ1-2; no clear D gene. CDR3 length: 13 amino acids. The germline CDR1 and CDR2 sequences are GTSNPN and SVGIG (reference sequence). V lost 3 bases to trimming and J lost 1 base, with 9 bases between them. The CDR3 region is CAWSVIINYGYTF. The CDR3 bases are TGTGCCTGGAGCGTAATAATTAACTATGGCTACACCTTC. Full variable domain (remainder filled in from reference TRBV30 and TRBJ1-2): SQTIHQWPATLVQPVGSPLSLECTVEGTSNPNLYWYRQAAGRGLQLLFYSVGIGQISSEVPQNLSASRPQDRQFILSSKKLLLSDSGFYLCAWSVIINYGYTFGSGTRLTVV.

This clone appeared once. The chain carries TRBV4-3 and TRBJ2-7; D remains ambiguous. There are 15 residues in the CDR3. Trimming left V 0 bases short and J 6 bases short, with 15 bases between. CDR1 and CDR2 from the germline V gene are LGHNA and YSLEER. The CDR3 DNA reads as TGCGCCAGCAGCCAAGAGGCAATATTTGGTTCCGAGCAGTACTTC. It translates to CASSQEAIFGSEQYF.

The chain is built from TRBV4-2 and TRBJ1-5; possible D gene TRBD1, 5 bases. CDR3 size: 15 residues. Deletions cut 0 bases from V and 5 bases from J, with 11 bases between. The germline CDR1 and CDR2 sequences are LGHNA and YNFKEQ. The CDR3, as DNA: TGTGCCAGCAGCCAAGAGTCAGGGATCGATCAGCCCCAGCATTTT. It encodes CASSQESGIDQPQHF.

This CDR3 reads CASSSVVVRTDTQYF. The DNA for the CDR3 is TGTGCCAGCAGCTCGGTTGTAGTCCGCACAGATACGCAGTATTTT. This chain joins TRBV7-2 and TRBJ2-3; D is unclear. This CDR3 has 15 amino acids. Trimming shortened V by 4 bases and J by 1 base, and 12 bases separated the two germline ends. The germline V gene has CDR1 SGHTA and CDR2 FQGNSA.

The rearrangement uses TRBV9 and TRBJ2-3; possible D gene TRBD1, 6 bases. The CDR3 sequence is 14 residues long. The germline CDR1 and CDR2 sequences are SGDLS and YYNGEE. V lost 0 bases and J 5 bases, leaving 10 bases between the germline ends. CDR3 bases: TGTGCCAGCAGCGTAGTTCAGGGGCAAGATACGCAGTATTTT. Protein: CASSVVQGQDTQYF. The entire variable domain, with the rest obtained from reference TRBV9 and TRBJ2-3, is as follows: DSGVTQTPKHLITATGQRVTLRCSPRSGDLSVYWYQQSLDQGLQFLIQYYNGEERAKGNILERFSAQQFPDLHSELNLSSLELGDSALYFCASSVVQGQDTQYFGPGTRLTVL.

The chain links TRBV28 to TRBJ1-6; 8 nucleotides agree with TRBD1. Germline CDR1 and CDR2: MDHEN and SYDVKM. Trimming removed 4 bases from V and 8 bases from J; junction bases left unmatched: 4. The CDR3 sequence is 14 residues long. The CDR3 DNA follows: TGTGCCAGCAGTTCGGGACAGGCAGATTCACCCCTCCACTTT. It codes for CASSSGQADSPLHF.

The chain combines TRBV5-1 with TRBJ2-7, with 8 bases fitting TRBD1. This CDR3 is 14 amino acids long. Germline assignment: CDR1 SGHRS and CDR2 YFSETQ. J gave up 5 bases and V 6 bases, and 10 bases lay outside the gene matches. Here the CDR3 reads CASNSGQGFDEQYF. The CDR3 bases are TGCGCCAGCAATAGCGGACAGGGTTTCGACGAGCAGTACTTC.

This chain links TRBV21-1 with TRBJ1-1. TRBV21-1 is assigned pseudogene status. This CDR3 region has 15 residues. CDR3 nucleotide sequence: TGTGCCAGCAGCGAGTCGAATCCGGGCGACACTGAAGCTTTCTTT. Protein: CASSESNPGDTEAFF.

This clone was detected only once. The CDR3 DNA reads as TGCGCCAGCAGCTTGGGCGGGCCTCTTGCAGATACGCAGTATTTT. Translated: CASSLGGPLADTQYF. The chain joins TRBV5-1 to TRBJ2-3; D may be TRBD2 (5 bases). Trimming cost V 0 bases and J 4 bases, with 12 bases left between them. The CDR3 extends over 15 amino acids. Germline-derived CDR1 and CDR2 are SGHRS and YFSETQ. The complete variable domain, with remaining parts taken from reference TRBV5-1 and TRBJ2-3, reads KAGVTQTPRYLIKTRGQQVTLSCSPISGHRSVSWYQQTPGQGLQFLFEYFSETQRNKGNFPGRFSGRQFSNSRSEMNVSTLELGDSALYLCASSLGGPLADTQYFGPGTRLTVL.